A single sample gave rise to the 24 T cell receptor beta chains below, sequenced in a study of cytomegalovirus exposure and HLA in healthy donors. The method was immunoSEQ multiplex PCR; TCRdb's version includes in-frame clones alone and lacks a portion of them. The table lists fewer than 150,000 clones, around 88% of them singletons. The sequenced material came from PBMCs. These receptors came from a woman aged 18 to 35 in good health and CMV-seropositive.

The gene calls are TRBV6-5 and TRBJ1-6; no clear D. V was clipped by 2 bases and J by 9 bases, with 11 bases between them. Germline assignment: CDR1 MNHEY and CDR2 SVGAGI. This CDR3 is built from 14 residues. CDR3 loop: CASSYRRYGSPLHF. In nucleotides, the CDR3 is TGTGCCAGCAGTTACAGGAGGTATGGTTCACCCCTCCACTTT.

This clone was seen more than once but under ten times. The rearrangement uses TRBV10-3 and TRBJ1-4; 7 bases fit TRBD1. The CDR3 sequence is 14 residues long. Germline loops: CDR1 ENHRY, CDR2 SYGVKD. After removal of 10 bases from V and 5 bases from J, the junction contained 10 bases not matched to a gene. This CDR3 reads CATKVGTANEKLFF. CDR3 bases: TGTGCCACGAAGGTTGGGACAGCGAATGAAAAACTGTTTTTT.

The chain joins TRBV19 to TRBJ2-3; possibly TRBD1 for D (5 bases). There are 13 residues in the CDR3. The germline V and J ends were trimmed by 7 bases and 1 base, with 9 bases remaining between them. Looked up from germline, CDR1 is LNHDA and CDR2 is SQIVND (reference sequence). This CDR3 is CASIKGGTDTQYF. The CDR3, as DNA: TGTGCCAGTATAAAAGGGGGCACAGATACGCAGTATTTT. Together with reference TRBV19 and TRBJ2-3, the CDR3 gives the full variable domain: DGGITQSPKYLFRKEGQNVTLSCEQNLNHDAMYWYRQDPGQGLRLIYYSQIVNDFQKGDIAEGYSVSREKKESFPLTVTSAQKNPTAFYLCASIKGGTDTQYFGPGTRLTVL.

The rearrangement uses TRBV9 and TRBJ2-3; D is unresolved. The V gene's germline CDR1 is SGDLS and CDR2 YYNGEE. V was cut by 4 bases and J by 3 bases, with 15 bases left in between. This CDR3 region has 15 residues. The CDR3: CASSPRVELTDTQYF. For the CDR3, the DNA is TGTGCCAGCAGCCCCCGAGTTGAGTTGACAGATACGCAGTATTTT.

The V call is TRBV28, the J call TRBJ2-7; TRBD2 aligns across 11 bases. The CDR3 sequence is 15 residues long. V lost 2 bases, J lost 2 bases, and 2 bases stayed unmatched. Germline-derived CDR1 and CDR2 are MDHEN and SYDVKM. In nucleotides, the CDR3 is TGTGCCAGCAGTTTAGTACTAGCGGGAGCCTACGAGCAGTACTTC. It codes for CASSLVLAGAYEQYF.

J is TRBJ2-1 and V is TRBV11-1; no reliable D call. Germline V lookup: CDR1 SGHAT, CDR2 FQDESV (reference sequence). Trimming took 1 base from V and 4 from J, leaving 5 bases between them. The CDR3 contains 13 residues. For the CDR3, the DNA is TGTGCCAGCAGCTTAGGTCGGTACAATGAGCAGTTCTTC. Translation: CASSLGRYNEQFF.

The V and J genes are TRBV7-6 and TRBJ2-1, with 8 bases aligning to TRBD1. CDR1 and CDR2 (germline): SGHVS, FNYEAQ. V lost 5 bases and J lost 4; bases outside the gene matches: 10. The CDR3 runs to 16 residues. CDR3 residues: CASSRRTGFGYNEQFF. CDR3 DNA sequence: TGTGCCAGCAGCAGACGGACAGGGTTTGGGTACAATGAGCAGTTCTTC. The whole variable domain, filled in from reference TRBV7-6 and TRBJ2-1, reads GAGVSQSPRYKVTKRGQDVALRCDPISGHVSLYWYRQALGQGPEFLTYFNYEAQQDKSGLPNDRFSAERPEGSISTLTIQRTEQRDSAMYRCASSRRTGFGYNEQFFGPGTRLTVL.

This sequence joins TRBV20-1 and TRBJ1-2, with 7 bases that match TRBD1. The CDR3 has 11 residues. CDR1 is DFQATT, CDR2 SNEGSKA, per germline (reference sequence). The V gene end was trimmed by 7 bases and the J gene end by 8 bases; junction bases not matched to a gene: 7. Here the CDR3 DNA reads TGCAGTGTAAAGGGGGCGGGAGGCTACACCTTC. Encoded protein: CSVKGAGGYTF.

The chain is built from TRBV4-2 and TRBJ1-6; tentatively, D is TRBD1 (5 bases). CDR3 length equals 17 residues. V was pared by 3 bases and J by 6 bases, with 18 bases between. The germline gives CDR1 LGHNA, CDR2 YNFKEQ. The CDR3: CASSQGGLRGSNSPLHF. CDR3 nucleotide sequence: TGTGCCAGCAGCCAGGGTGGACTTCGGGGGAGTAATTCACCCCTCCACTTT.

The chain couples TRBV18 to TRBJ1-2; possibly TRBD1 for D (5 bases). The ends were cut back, 8 bases at V and 0 bases at J, with 19 bases in the middle. The CDR3 totals 16 residues. From germline, CDR1 is KGHSH and CDR2 LQKENI. CDR3 protein: CASHGRGALPNYGYTF. The CDR3 DNA sequence: TGTGCCAGCCACGGAAGGGGCGCACTACCTAACTATGGCTACACCTTC.

V usage is TRBV28 and J usage is TRBJ2-7, with D perhaps TRBD2 (5 bases). Germline loops: CDR1 MDHEN, CDR2 SYDVKM. The CDR3 contains 12 residues. V gave up 4 bases and J gave up 9 bases, with 13 bases separating them. The CDR3 DNA reads as TGTGCCAGCAGTTCGGGGAAACGGGTGCAGTACTTC. Protein: CASSSGKRVQYF. The full variable domain, its missing parts supplied by reference TRBV28 and TRBJ2-7, is DVKVTQSSRYLVKRTGEKVFLECVQDMDHENMFWYRQDPGLGLRLIYFSYDVKMKEKGDIPEGYSVSREKKERFSLILESASTNQTSMYLCASSSGKRVQYFGPGTRLTVT.

V is TRBV10-3 and J is TRBJ2-7; D is ambiguous. Germline loops: CDR1 ENHRY, CDR2 SYGVKD. Trimming pared 7 bases from V and 0 bases from J, leaving 7 bases between. CDR3 length equals 12 residues. DNA for the CDR3: TGTGCCATCACTTCCAGCTCCTACGAGCAGTACTTC. Translating it yields CAITSSSYEQYF.

The chain uses TRBV2 and TRBJ2-1; 7 bases match TRBD2. The CDR3 totals 14 residues. Trimming at V came to 1 base and at J to 9 bases, leaving 6 bases not matched to a gene. Germline assignment: CDR1 SNHLY and CDR2 FYNNEI. Written as DNA, the CDR3 is TGTGCCAGCAGTGAAGATAGCGGGCAGCGTGAGCAGTTCTTC. Protein product: CASSEDSGQREQFF.

This chain uses TRBV7-2 with TRBJ2-5, with TRBD2 matching over 10 bases. V lost 1 base to trimming and J lost 4 bases; unmatched junction nucleotides: 6. Germline-derived CDR1 and CDR2 are SGHTA and FQGNSA. The CDR3 sequence is 16 residues long. CDR3 region: CASSLVAGGSPETQYF. The CDR3 DNA is TGTGCCAGCAGCTTAGTAGCGGGGGGATCCCCAGAGACCCAGTACTTC.

This chain's CDR3 is CASSLDGQSTDTQYF. CDR3 nucleotides: TGTGCCAGCAGCTTAGATGGACAGAGCACAGATACGCAGTATTTT. The chain carries TRBV7-9 and TRBJ2-3; maybe TRBD1 (6 bases). Germline CDR1 is SEHNR and CDR2 is FQNEAQ (reference sequence). This CDR3 has 15 amino acids. V was trimmed by 1 base and J by 0 bases, leaving 8 bases between them.

The chain is built from TRBV7-3 and TRBJ2-1; 7 bases align to TRBD2. The CDR3 sequence is 15 residues long. V lost 2 bases and J lost 8; bases outside the gene matches: 9. Germline V CDR1 and CDR2: SGHTA, FQGTGA. Written as DNA, the CDR3 is TGTGCCAGCAGCTTAGTCTCTCGCGGGAGCTATGAGCAGTTCTTC. It encodes CASSLVSRGSYEQFF.

This chain joins TRBV6-1 and TRBJ1-4; TRBD1 aligns across 8 bases. Germline trimming cut 6 bases from V and 8 bases from J; bases unmatched to any gene: 8. Per germline, CDR1 MNHNS and CDR2 SASEGT. This CDR3 has 14 residues. The CDR3 DNA sequence: TGTGCCAGCAGGGCAGGGGGCTCAGGGGAAAAACTGTTTTTT. This codes for CASRAGGSGEKLFF.

The chain has TRBV7-2 and TRBJ2-5; 7 bases are a match to TRBD2. CDR1 and CDR2 from the germline V gene are SGHTA and FQGNSA. After removal of 1 base from V and 1 base from J, the junction contained 6 bases not matched to a gene. This CDR3 contains 16 residues. CDR3 nucleotides: TGTGCCAGCAGCTTAGGGCCAGCGGGGACCCAAGAGACCCAGTACTTC. It translates to CASSLGPAGTQETQYF.

The V and J genes are TRBV30 and TRBJ1-1; 8 nucleotides match TRBD1. Germline V gives CDR1 GTSNPN, CDR2 SVGIG (reference sequence). The V segment lost 0 bases and the J segment 7 bases; nucleotides outside the gene matches: 28. CDR3 length: 21 residues. CDR3 sequence: CAWSVPRLGRSGQVRGVEAFF. The CDR3 coding sequence is TGTGCCTGGAGTGTACCACGGTTAGGGAGGTCGGGACAGGTTCGAGGGGTTGAAGCTTTCTTT. The full variable domain, in which reference TRBV30 and TRBJ1-1 provide the parts outside the CDR3, is SQTIHQWPATLVQPVGSPLSLECTVEGTSNPNLYWYRQAAGRGLQLLFYSVGIGQISSEVPQNLSASRPQDRQFILSSKKLLLSDSGFYLCAWSVPRLGRSGQVRGVEAFFGQGTRLTVV.

The chain couples TRBV7-9 to TRBJ2-7; tentative D call: TRBD1 (6 bases). CDR3 size: 15 residues. CDR1 is SEHNR, CDR2 FQNEAQ, per germline (reference sequence). V lost 5 bases and J lost 0, with 14 bases in between. The CDR3 reads CASSGGQGISYEQYF. Written as DNA, the CDR3 is TGTGCCAGCAGCGGGGGCCAGGGGATCTCCTACGAGCAGTACTTC.

The genes are TRBV5-6 and TRBJ1-4; TRBD1 matches 8 bases. V shed 4 bases, J shed 8 bases, and the junction held 7 bases outside the gene matches. The CDR3 has 14 amino acids. The germline gives CDR1 SGHDT, CDR2 YYEEEE. Here the CDR3 reads CASSADRVWEKLFF. The DNA of the CDR3 is TGTGCCAGCAGCGCGGACAGGGTTTGGGAAAAACTGTTTTTT.

This chain joins TRBV10-2 and TRBJ2-4; 11 bases fit TRBD1. The CDR3 totals 17 residues. V shed 2 bases, J shed 1 base, and the junction held 4 bases outside the gene matches. Germline V gives CDR1 WSHSY, CDR2 SAAADI. The CDR3 here is CASSEAGTGGAKNIQYF. The CDR3 nucleotides read TGCGCCAGCAGTGAGGCGGGGACAGGGGGTGCCAAAAACATTCAGTACTTC.

The V and J genes are TRBV11-2 and TRBJ1-1, with TRBD1 matching over 8 bases. Germline V gives CDR1 SGHAT, CDR2 FQNNGV. V lost 4 bases, J lost 1 base, and 2 bases stayed unmatched. This CDR3 has 14 residues. Written as DNA, the CDR3 is TGTGCCAGCAGCTCCCAGGGGGCGAACACTGAAGCTTTCTTT. Its protein product is CASSSQGANTEAFF.

This chain uses TRBV7-9 with TRBJ1-5; tentatively, D is TRBD1 (6 bases). The V end was cut by 5 bases, the J end by 7 bases, with 18 bases between. The CDR3 runs 15 residues. Germline values: CDR1 SEHNR, CDR2 FQNEAQ (reference sequence). This CDR3 reads CASSATGSLGQPQHF. The CDR3 coding sequence is TGTGCCAGCAGCGCAACAGGGTCTCTAGGACAGCCCCAGCATTTT.